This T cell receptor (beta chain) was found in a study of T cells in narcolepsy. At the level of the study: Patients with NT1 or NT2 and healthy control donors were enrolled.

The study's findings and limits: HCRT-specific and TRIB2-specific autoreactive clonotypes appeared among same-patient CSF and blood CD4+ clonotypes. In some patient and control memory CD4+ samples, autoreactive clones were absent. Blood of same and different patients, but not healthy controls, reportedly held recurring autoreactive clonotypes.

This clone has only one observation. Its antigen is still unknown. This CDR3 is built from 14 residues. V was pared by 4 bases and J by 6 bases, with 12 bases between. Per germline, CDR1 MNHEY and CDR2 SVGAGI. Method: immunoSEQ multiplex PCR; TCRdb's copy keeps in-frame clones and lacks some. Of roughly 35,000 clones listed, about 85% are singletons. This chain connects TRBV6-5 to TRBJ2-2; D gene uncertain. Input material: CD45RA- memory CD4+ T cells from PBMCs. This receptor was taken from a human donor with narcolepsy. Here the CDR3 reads CASSSQGMPGELFF. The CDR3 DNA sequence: TGTGCCAGCAGTTCCCAAGGGATGCCCGGGGAGCTGTTTTTT.